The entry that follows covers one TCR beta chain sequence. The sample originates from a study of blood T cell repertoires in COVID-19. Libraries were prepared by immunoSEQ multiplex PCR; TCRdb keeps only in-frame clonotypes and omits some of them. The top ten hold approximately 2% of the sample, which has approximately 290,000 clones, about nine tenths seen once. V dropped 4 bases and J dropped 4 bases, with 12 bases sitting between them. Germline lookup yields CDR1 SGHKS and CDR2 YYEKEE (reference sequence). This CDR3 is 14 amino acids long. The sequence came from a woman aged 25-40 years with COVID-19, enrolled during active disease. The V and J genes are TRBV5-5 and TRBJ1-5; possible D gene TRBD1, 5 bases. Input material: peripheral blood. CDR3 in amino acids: CASSPGHYNQPQHF. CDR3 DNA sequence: TGTGCCAGCAGCCCCGGACACTATAATCAGCCCCAGCATTTT.